This T cell receptor (beta chain) came from a study of T cells in Graves' hyperthyroidism and ophthalmopathy. Broader study findings: Ophthalmopathy prediction by the model preceded onset by a median about 6.8 months. Blood samples included most of the expanded thyroid clonotypes exceeding 0.001.

V was cut by 0 bases and J by 5 bases, with 8 bases left in between. This CDR3 is 12 amino acids long. CDR1 is DFQATT and CDR2 is SNEGSKA in the germline V gene (reference sequence). Regions amplified from RNA transcripts were the TCR beta CDR3 regions. When the TCR CDR3 underwent first-round RT-PCR, the HTBI primer set was used. TCRdb reprocessed the multiplex PCR reads via MiXCR and lists one record per CDR3 protein. The sample has about 570,000 distinct CDR3 sequences, under 60% seen once. This clonotype was seen just once. Its specificity is not known. The material sequenced was peripheral blood or thyroid tissue (not recorded which). The genes are TRBV20-1 and TRBJ2-7; D unclear. The receptor comes from an adult woman with Graves' disease, either hyperthyroidism or ophthalmopathy (not recorded which). CDR3 DNA sequence: TGCAGTGCTAGAGATGATGGGAACGAGCAGTACTTC. Protein product: CSARDDGNEQYF.